The present T cell receptor beta chain was sequenced within a study of blood T cell repertoires in COVID-19. The overall study: Collection of acute and convalescent COVID-19 samples took place in the United States, Italy and Spain. T cells, B-cell-depleted T cells, or PBMCs supplied cDNA or gDNA.

This clone was seen only once. The CDR3 has 14 residues. Germline values: CDR1 MDHEN, CDR2 SYDVKM. V lost 6 bases and J lost 4; bases outside the gene matches: 8. Original handling: Reference gene primers were amplified, and this amplification served to estimate nucleated cell counts. Data came from immunoSEQ multiplex PCR; TCRdb stores just in-frame clones and leaves some out. Clonal size and the V and J genes are those of that table, whereas D and trimming came from the DNA. The table has 56,000 or so clones, more than 75% seen once. The source material was peripheral blood. This receptor was identified in a man aged 50-60 years with acute or convalescent COVID-19. The genes are TRBV28 and TRBJ2-7, with 8 bases aligning to TRBD1. This chain's CDR3 is CASRPSTGVYEQYF. The CDR3 coding sequence is TGTGCCAGCAGACCCTCGACAGGGGTATACGAGCAGTACTTC.